A single sample is the source of the 9 T cell receptor beta chains below, sequenced in a study of T cell repertoires in cytomegalovirus infection. TCRdb called the reads again in MiXCR, with one record for every CDR3 protein. The table lists about 770,000 distinct CDR3 sequences, 25% to 35% of them singletons. What these receptors recognize is not known. The sample was cultured CD8+ T cells from PBMCs, taken from culture after CMV antigen stimulation. These receptor sequences come from a human donor in good health (CMV status not recorded). Some clones in this sample may be carry-over from other donors' samples.

V is TRBV6-2 or TRBV6-3 and J is TRBJ1-5; the D is unclear. This CDR3 has 15 residues. From germline, CDR1 is MNHEY and CDR2 SVGEGT. Trimming removed 6 bases at V and 2 bases at J, with 14 bases between. CDR3 in DNA: TGTGCCAGCAGGGGCCTACCGGTGGGCAATCAGCCCCAGCATTTT. It specifies CASRGLPVGNQPQHF.

This clonotype was detected only a few times. The J gene is TRBJ2-7, the V gene TRBV6-2 or TRBV6-3; D uncertain. V lost 2 bases to trimming and J lost 3 bases, with 8 bases between them. The CDR3 runs to 13 residues. Germline CDR1 is MNHEY and CDR2 is SVGEGT. The CDR3 DNA follows: TGTGCCAGCAGTTACGGACCACTCTACGAGCAGTACGTC. Protein: CASSYGPLYEQYV.

J is TRBJ1-1 and V is TRBV12-5; a weak D match, TRBD1 (6 bases). CDR1 is LGHNT, CDR2 FRNRAP, per germline. The germline V and J ends were trimmed by 5 bases and 7 bases, with 8 bases remaining between them. The CDR3 extends over 11 amino acids. The CDR3 here is CASGQQGEAFF. DNA of the CDR3: TGTGCTAGTGGTCAACAGGGTGAAGCTTTCTTT.

This clonotype came up a few times. The chain employs TRBV27 and TRBJ2-7; no definite D call. Looked up from germline, CDR1 is MNHEY and CDR2 is SMNVEV (reference sequence). V lost 6 bases to trimming and J lost 4 bases, with 16 bases between them. The CDR3 runs 14 residues. The CDR3 loop is CASSFGPKGYEQYF. In DNA, the CDR3 is TGTGCCAGCAGCTTCGGCCCGAAGGGATACGAGCAGTACTTC.

V is TRBV4-2 and J is TRBJ1-2; D might be TRBD1 (6 bases). The CDR3 runs to 15 residues. V was shortened by 4 bases and J by 4 bases, with 16 bases between the two germline ends. Germline V gene sequence: CDR1 LGHNA, CDR2 YNFKEQ. CDR3 DNA: TGTGCCAGCAGCCTCCCCAAACAGGGAGGCTATGGCTACACCTTC. As protein: CASSLPKQGGYGYTF.

The rearrangement joins TRBV7-8 to TRBJ1-4; D remains unclear. This CDR3 spans 12 amino acids. V lost 6 bases, J lost 11 bases, and 13 bases lay in between. Germline V gene lookup returns CDR1 SGHVS and CDR2 FQNEAQ. Here the CDR3 reads CASSLSTVKLFF. CDR3 DNA: TGTGCCAGCAGTCTATCTACAGTGAAACTGTTTTTT.

A few counts support this clonotype. The chain couples TRBV7-7 to TRBJ2-2, with D uncertain. The germline CDR1 and CDR2 sequences are SSHAT and FNYEAQ (reference sequence). The CDR3 sequence is 16 residues long. CDR3: CATLQFLATNTGELFF. The DNA of the CDR3 is TGTGCTACCCTTCAGTTTCTGGCGACGAACACCGGGGAGCTGTTTTTT.

This clonotype was observed many times. The V call is TRBV5-5, the J call TRBJ2-1; D may be TRBD2 (5 bases). Between the trimmed V and J ends, which lost 1 base and 6 bases, there was a span of 20 bases. CDR1 and CDR2 (germline): SGHKS, YYEKEE (reference sequence). This CDR3 contains 17 residues. The CDR3 spells CASSLRSDMGRGNEQFF. The CDR3 region has the DNA TGTGCCAGCAGCTTGAGGTCGGATATGGGTCGGGGCAATGAGCAGTTCTTC.

The chain recombines TRBV27 with TRBJ2-1, with TRBD2 identical over 10 bases. The junction had 10 bases not matched to a gene; V was cut back by 5 bases and J by 6 bases. The CDR3 contains 16 residues. Germline V gene lookup returns CDR1 MNHEY and CDR2 SMNVEV (reference sequence). CDR3 nucleotide sequence: TGTGCCAGCAGTCTAGTAGCGGGGGGCCCCCCCAATGAGCAGTTCTTC. Its protein is CASSLVAGGPPNEQFF.